A single sample is the source of the 30 T cell receptor beta chains below, sequenced in a study of blood T cell repertoires in COVID-19. Sequenced by immunoSEQ multiplex PCR; TCRdb stores in-frame clones only, minus some. This table holds hundreds of thousands of clones, 85% found once. The sample taken for sequencing was peripheral blood. The source is a man in his forties or fifties with active or convalescent COVID-19.

This clone occurred once. This chain uses TRBV27 with TRBJ2-7, with no clear D. V dropped 2 bases and J dropped 6 bases, with 14 bases sitting between them. The CDR3 is made up of 14 amino acids. The V gene's germline CDR1 is MNHEY and CDR2 SMNVEV (reference sequence). CDR3 bases: TGTGCCAGCAGTTTAGGGCCTTGGGCCTCCGAGCAGTACTTC. Translating gives CASSLGPWASEQYF.

The J gene is TRBJ2-1, the V gene TRBV20-1, with D tentatively TRBD2 (5 bases). The CDR3 totals 10 residues. Germline assignment: CDR1 DFQATT and CDR2 SNEGSKA (reference sequence). The V gene lost 5 bases and the J gene lost 7 bases, with 6 bases spanning the gap. CDR3 bases: TGCAGTGCTGAGGGAAATGAGCAGTTCTTC. It encodes CSAEGNEQFF.

This clone appeared a few times. CDR3 protein: CASSQNRGKGGVEHSYEQYF. CDR3 nucleotide sequence: TGCGCCAGCAGTCAAAACCGGGGAAAGGGCGGGGTCGAACACTCCTACGAGCAGTACTTC. V is TRBV23-1 and J is TRBJ2-7; tentative D call: TRBD2 (6 bases). TRBV23-1 is filed as an ORF, its function uncertain. Trimming took off 2 bases at V and 0 bases at J, with 26 bases between the two ends. The CDR3 sequence is 20 residues long.

The J gene is TRBJ2-1, the V gene TRBV10-2; 8 positions agree with TRBD2. Germline trimming cut 7 bases from V and 6 bases from J; bases unmatched to any gene: 8. Germline V gene data show CDR1 as WSHSY and CDR2 as SAAADI. The CDR3 contains 14 residues. DNA for the CDR3: TGCGCCAGCAATATTGGACTAGCTCTCAATGAGCAGTTCTTC. This gives the protein CASNIGLALNEQFF.

The CDR3 coding sequence is TGTGCCAGCAGCTTGTATGGGACAGGTAGCAATCAGCCCCAGCATTTT. It is translated as CASSLYGTGSNQPQHF. The chain recombines TRBV5-8 with TRBJ1-5; TRBD1 matches at 8 bases. Trimming cost V 1 base and J 0 bases; bases outside gene matches: 3. Germline lookup yields CDR1 SGHTS and CDR2 YDEGEE. CDR3 length: 16 residues. Variable domain in full (rest from reference TRBV5-8 and TRBJ1-5): EAGVTQSPTHLIKTRGQQATLRCSPISGHTSVYWYQQALGLGLQFLLWYDEGEERNRGNFPPRFSGRQFPNYSSELNVNALELEDSALYLCASSLYGTGSNQPQHFGDGTRLSIL.

The chain is built from TRBV11-2 and TRBJ1-2; no reliable D call. Trimming left V 5 bases short and J 4 bases short, with 5 bases between. The CDR3 has 11 amino acids. Germline CDR1 SGHAT, CDR2 FQNNGV. CDR3 DNA: TGTGCCAGCAGCCCGAGCTATGGCTACACCTTC. Translating it yields CASSPSYGYTF.

This chain connects TRBV28 to TRBJ2-2, with unresolved D. CDR3 length equals 12 residues. Germline V lookup: CDR1 MDHEN, CDR2 SYDVKM. Trimming pared 3 bases from V and 6 bases from J, leaving 5 bases between. The CDR3 spells CASSFISGELFF. CDR3 nucleotide sequence: TGTGCCAGCAGTTTTATTTCCGGGGAGCTGTTTTTT.

J is TRBJ2-3 and V is TRBV6-1; D unclear. CDR1 and CDR2 (germline): MNHNS, SASEGT. The CDR3 is 14 amino acids. Trimming took 2 bases from V and 3 from J, leaving 9 bases between them. The CDR3 sequence: CASSETRVTDTQYF. CDR3 DNA sequence: TGTGCCAGCAGTGAAACCCGGGTGACAGATACGCAGTATTTT.

The rearrangement joins TRBV5-5 to TRBJ2-1; the match to TRBD2 covers 8 bases. Losses at the gene ends were 4 bases for V and 7 bases for J; bases not matched to a gene: 7. Germline V gene sequence: CDR1 SGHKS, CDR2 YYEKEE (reference sequence). The length of the CDR3 is 14 residues. CDR3 coding DNA: TGTGCCAGCAGCCCCGGGACTAGTAATAATGAGCAGTTCTTC. This codes for CASSPGTSNNEQFF.

This chain uses TRBV6-4 with TRBJ2-1, with D maybe TRBD2 (5 bases). Trimming left V 6 bases short and J 4 bases short, with 10 bases between. Per the germline V gene, CDR1 is MRHNA and CDR2 is SNTAGT. CDR3 length: 13 residues. CDR3 sequence reads: CASRGSAYNEQFF. DNA of the CDR3: TGTGCCAGCAGAGGTAGCGCATACAATGAGCAGTTCTTC.

The chain carries TRBV7-2 and TRBJ2-5, with 14 bases that match TRBD2. Germline CDR1 SGHTA, CDR2 FQGNSA. The CDR3 runs 16 residues. Trimming removed 4 bases from V and 5 bases from J; junction bases left unmatched: 6. The CDR3 protein is CASSSGLAGVEETQYF. The CDR3 DNA sequence: TGTGCCAGCAGCTCGGGACTAGCGGGAGTCGAGGAGACCCAGTACTTC. The entire variable domain, with the rest obtained from reference TRBV7-2 and TRBJ2-5, is as follows: GAGVSQSPSNKVTEKGKDVELRCDPISGHTALYWYRQSLGQGLEFLIYFQGNSAPDKSGLPSDRFSAERTGGSVSTLTIQRTQQEDSAVYLCASSSGLAGVEETQYFGPGTRLLVL.

V and J are TRBV11-3 and TRBJ2-1; D not certain. V lost 5 bases and J 0 bases, leaving 11 bases between the germline ends. This CDR3 contains 15 residues. The germline gives CDR1 SGHNT, CDR2 YENEEA. The CDR3 region has the DNA TGTGCCAGCAGCCCTCAGGATAGCTCCTACAATGAGCAGTTCTTC. It yields the protein CASSPQDSSYNEQFF.

J is TRBJ1-4 and V is TRBV7-8, with a possible D match to TRBD1 (5 bases). V was cut by 1 base and J by 8 bases, with 14 bases left in between. This CDR3 spans 15 amino acids. Germline loops: CDR1 SGHVS, CDR2 FQNEAQ. The CDR3: CASSLVYRSNEKLFF. The CDR3 coding sequence is TGTGCCAGCAGCTTAGTATACAGGTCCAACGAAAAACTGTTTTTT.

This clone was counted only a few times. This chain uses TRBV18 with TRBJ2-7; the D is unclear. CDR1 KGHSH and CDR2 LQKENI come from the germline V gene. V dropped 5 bases and J dropped 2 bases, with 4 bases sitting between them. The CDR3 is made up of 11 amino acids. CDR3 loop: CASSDTYEQYF. In DNA form, the CDR3 reads TGTGCCAGCTCAGACACCTACGAGCAGTACTTC. Looking up the rest from reference TRBV18 and TRBJ2-7 gives the full variable domain: NAGVMQNPRHLVRRRGQEARLRCSPMKGHSHVYWYRQLPEEGLKFMVYLQKENIIDESGMPKERFSAEFPKEGPSILRIQQVVRGDSAAYFCASSDTYEQYFGPGTRLTVT.

The chain joins TRBV7-8 to TRBJ2-1, with TRBD2 matching 13 bases. From germline, CDR1 is SGHVS and CDR2 FQNEAQ. The CDR3 sequence is 18 residues long. Trimming cost V 5 bases and J 5 bases; bases outside gene matches: 12. CDR3: CASSKKGTSGIIDNEQFF. CDR3 DNA: TGTGCCAGCAGCAAAAAAGGGACTAGCGGGATTATAGACAATGAGCAGTTCTTC.

This clone appeared a few times. DNA for the CDR3: TGTGCCAGCAGTGGAAGCCGGGGCTATGGCTACACCTTC. This translates into CASSGSRGYGYTF. The chain has TRBV6-4 and TRBJ1-2; no reliable D call. The ends were cut back, 4 bases at V and 4 bases at J, with 10 bases in the middle. In germline, CDR1 is MRHNA, CDR2 SNTAGT. The CDR3 is 13 amino acids.

The CDR3 protein is CASRQTSASYEQYF. Written as DNA, the CDR3 is TGCGCCAGCAGGCAGACTAGCGCCTCCTACGAGCAGTACTTC. The chain links TRBV5-1 to TRBJ2-7, with 8 bases aligning to TRBD2. The CDR3 is 14 amino acids. V was clipped by 5 bases and J by 0 bases; unmatched bases: 4. Germline lookup yields CDR1 SGHRS and CDR2 YFSETQ.

This clone was observed a handful of times. The chain carries TRBV18 and TRBJ1-2; 11 bases align to TRBD1. The CDR3 spans 15 residues. V gave up 0 bases and J gave up 6 bases; unmatched junction bases: 3. From germline, CDR1 is KGHSH and CDR2 LQKENI. The DNA of the CDR3 is TGTGCCAGCTCACCACCGGGACAGGGGGAGCATGGCTACACCTTC. As protein: CASSPPGQGEHGYTF.

The chain uses TRBV9 and TRBJ1-1; D ambiguous. V shed 0 bases and J shed 4 bases, with 10 bases lying between them. From germline, CDR1 is SGDLS and CDR2 YYNGEE. The length of the CDR3 is 14 residues. The CDR3 region is CASSVEPRSTEAFF. CDR3 DNA sequence: TGTGCCAGCAGCGTAGAACCGAGGAGCACTGAAGCTTTCTTT.

The table lists this clone with a few counts. The V gene is TRBV28, the J gene TRBJ1-1; D perhaps matches TRBD1 (6 bases). Trimming pared 4 bases from V and 4 bases from J, leaving 13 bases between. The CDR3 has 14 residues. Germline loops: CDR1 MDHEN, CDR2 SYDVKM. The CDR3 nucleotides are TGTGCCAGCAGTTCCCACCAACAGGGCACTGAAGCTTTCTTT. Amino acids: CASSSHQQGTEAFF.

The J gene is TRBJ2-7, the V gene TRBV3-1 (or the pseudogene TRBV3-2), with 11 bases aligning to TRBD2. Germline loops: CDR1 LGHDT, CDR2 YNNKEL (reference sequence). The V gene end was trimmed by 1 base and the J gene end by 1 base; junction bases not matched to a gene: 0. The CDR3 spans 15 residues. The CDR3 region has the DNA TGTGCCAGCAGCCAAGGACTAGCGGGATCCTACGAGCAGTACTTC. Amino acids: CASSQGLAGSYEQYF.

Written as DNA, the CDR3 is TGTGCCAGCAGCATTAAGGGGGATGGCTACACCTTC. Translated, it gives CASSIKGDGYTF. The chain recombines TRBV7-9 with TRBJ1-2, with D possibly matching TRBD1 (6 bases). The V gene's germline CDR1 is SEHNR and CDR2 FQNEAQ (reference sequence). The CDR3 totals 12 residues. The V and J ends lost 5 bases and 6 bases respectively, with 10 bases between them.

The V and J genes are TRBV6-5 and TRBJ2-1; 9 positions agree with TRBD1. The CDR3 is 14 amino acids. V dropped 6 bases and J dropped 10; count of bases not matched to a gene: 10. Germline CDR1 reads MNHEY; CDR2 reads SVGAGI. The CDR3 sequence is CASRDRGKSGEQFF. In DNA, the CDR3 is TGTGCCAGCAGGGACAGGGGTAAATCGGGCGAGCAGTTCTTC.

As for this clone: In the same sample, other DNA sequences code for this CDR3. The CDR3 DNA reads as TGTGCCAGCAGTTTAGGGCAAAACTATGGCTACACCTTC. Translation: CASSLGQNYGYTF. The chain uses TRBV28 and TRBJ1-2; D unclear. The V gene lost 2 bases and the J gene lost 2 bases, with 6 bases spanning the gap. The CDR3 is made up of 13 amino acids. Looked up from germline, CDR1 is MDHEN and CDR2 is SYDVKM.

The gene calls are TRBV14 and TRBJ1-1; a possible D gene is TRBD1 (6 bases). Germline V CDR1 and CDR2: SGHDN, FVKESK. Trimming left V 4 bases short and J 0 bases short, with 21 bases between. The length of the CDR3 is 18 residues. The CDR3 coding sequence is TGTGCCAGCAGCCCATACAGGGTGTCGGTTATCCTGAACACTGAAGCTTTCTTT. This gives the protein CASSPYRVSVILNTEAFF.

V is TRBV12-5 and J is TRBJ2-5; 8 bases line up with TRBD1. Germline values: CDR1 LGHNT, CDR2 FRNRAP. With 5 bases clipped from V and 4 bases from J, the junction kept 6 bases outside the gene matches. This CDR3 spans 14 amino acids. CDR3 loop: CASGRSGGGETQYF. CDR3 DNA sequence: TGTGCTAGTGGTCGCTCAGGGGGCGGAGAGACCCAGTACTTC.

The genes are TRBV2 and TRBJ2-1; TRBD2 aligns across 13 bases. CDR1 SNHLY and CDR2 FYNNEI come from the germline V gene. The V gene end was trimmed by 6 bases and the J gene end by 3 bases; junction bases not matched to a gene: 2. This CDR3 is 15 amino acids long. CDR3 in amino acids: CASRGLAGSYNEQFF. CDR3 sequence (DNA): TGTGCCAGCAGGGGACTAGCGGGGAGCTACAATGAGCAGTTCTTC.

This chain connects TRBV9 to TRBJ1-2, with 9 nucleotides matching TRBD1. Germline CDR1 reads SGDLS; CDR2 reads YYNGEE. The ends lost 1 base at V and 5 bases at J; junction bases unmatched: 3. The CDR3 loop spans 14 amino acids. This CDR3 is CASSVHRGPYGYTF. For the CDR3, the DNA is TGTGCCAGCAGCGTACACAGGGGGCCTTATGGCTACACCTTC.

The chain couples TRBV11-2 to TRBJ2-7; no clear D. Germline CDR1 is SGHAT and CDR2 is FQNNGV. The V end lost 8 bases, the J end lost 3 bases, and 17 bases lay between the germline ends. This CDR3 comprises 14 residues. The CDR3 coding sequence is TGTGCCAGCCGCTCCCCCCGTTACAGCTACGAGCAGTACTTC. Translation: CASRSPRYSYEQYF. Together with reference TRBV11-2 and TRBJ2-7, the CDR3 gives the full variable domain: EAGVAQSPRYKIIEKRQSVAFWCNPISGHATLYWYQQILGQGPKLLIQFQNNGVVDDSQLPKDRFSAERLKGVDSTLKIQPAKLEDSAVYLCASRSPRYSYEQYFGPGTRLTVT.

The rearrangement joins TRBV3-1 (or the pseudogene TRBV3-2) to TRBJ2-2, with 8 bases lining up with TRBD2. This CDR3 has 16 residues. CDR1 LGHDT and CDR2 YNNKEL come from the germline V gene (reference sequence). The J segment lost 0 bases and the V segment lost 3 bases, leaving 3 bases of the junction unmatched. The CDR3 spells CASSHTSGPNTGELFF. CDR3 nucleotides: TGTGCCAGCAGCCATACTAGCGGCCCGAACACCGGGGAGCTGTTTTTT.